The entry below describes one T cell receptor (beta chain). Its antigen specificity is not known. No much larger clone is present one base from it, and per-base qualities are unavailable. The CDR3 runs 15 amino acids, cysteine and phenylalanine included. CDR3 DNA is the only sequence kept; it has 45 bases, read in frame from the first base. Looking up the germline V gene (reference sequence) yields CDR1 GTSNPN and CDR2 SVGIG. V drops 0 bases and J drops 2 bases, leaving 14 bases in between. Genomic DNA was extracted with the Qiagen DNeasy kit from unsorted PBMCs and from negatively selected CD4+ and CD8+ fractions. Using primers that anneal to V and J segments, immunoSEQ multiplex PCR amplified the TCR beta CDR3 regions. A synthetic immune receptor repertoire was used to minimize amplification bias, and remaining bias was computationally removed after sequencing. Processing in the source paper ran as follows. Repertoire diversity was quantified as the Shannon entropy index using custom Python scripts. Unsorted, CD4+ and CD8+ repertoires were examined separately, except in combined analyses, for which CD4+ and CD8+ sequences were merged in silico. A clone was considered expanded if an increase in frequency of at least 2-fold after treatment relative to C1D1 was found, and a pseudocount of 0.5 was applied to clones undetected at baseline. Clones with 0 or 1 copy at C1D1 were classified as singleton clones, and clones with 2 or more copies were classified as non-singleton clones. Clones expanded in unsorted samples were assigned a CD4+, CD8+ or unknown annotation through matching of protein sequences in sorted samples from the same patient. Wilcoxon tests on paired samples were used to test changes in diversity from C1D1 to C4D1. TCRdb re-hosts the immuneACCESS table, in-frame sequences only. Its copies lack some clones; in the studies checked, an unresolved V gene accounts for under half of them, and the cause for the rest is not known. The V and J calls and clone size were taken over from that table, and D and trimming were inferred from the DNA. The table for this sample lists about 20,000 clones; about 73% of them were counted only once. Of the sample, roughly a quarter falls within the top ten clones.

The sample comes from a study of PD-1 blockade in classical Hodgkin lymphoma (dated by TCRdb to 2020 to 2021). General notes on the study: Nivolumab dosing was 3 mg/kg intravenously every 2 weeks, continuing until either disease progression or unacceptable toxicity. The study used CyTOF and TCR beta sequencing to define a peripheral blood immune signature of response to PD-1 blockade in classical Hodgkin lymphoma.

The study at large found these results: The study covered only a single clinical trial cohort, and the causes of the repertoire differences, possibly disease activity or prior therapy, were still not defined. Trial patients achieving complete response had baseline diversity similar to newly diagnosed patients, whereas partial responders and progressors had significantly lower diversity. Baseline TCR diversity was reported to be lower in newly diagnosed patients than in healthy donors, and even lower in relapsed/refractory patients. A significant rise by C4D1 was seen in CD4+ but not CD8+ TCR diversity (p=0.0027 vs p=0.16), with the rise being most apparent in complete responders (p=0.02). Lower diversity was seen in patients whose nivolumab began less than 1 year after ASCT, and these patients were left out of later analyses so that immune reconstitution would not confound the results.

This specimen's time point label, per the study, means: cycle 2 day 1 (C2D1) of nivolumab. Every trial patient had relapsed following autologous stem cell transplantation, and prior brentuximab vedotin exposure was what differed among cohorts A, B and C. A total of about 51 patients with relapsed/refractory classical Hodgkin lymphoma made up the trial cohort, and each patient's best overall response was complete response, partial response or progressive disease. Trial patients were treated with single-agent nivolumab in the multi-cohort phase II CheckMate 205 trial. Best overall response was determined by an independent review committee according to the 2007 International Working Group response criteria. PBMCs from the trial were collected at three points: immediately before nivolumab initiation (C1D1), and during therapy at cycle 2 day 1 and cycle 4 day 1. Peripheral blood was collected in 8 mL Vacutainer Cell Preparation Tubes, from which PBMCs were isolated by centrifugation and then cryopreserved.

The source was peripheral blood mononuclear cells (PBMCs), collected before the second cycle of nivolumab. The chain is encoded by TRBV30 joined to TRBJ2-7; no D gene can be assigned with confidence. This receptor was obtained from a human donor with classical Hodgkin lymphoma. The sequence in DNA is TGTGCCTGGAGTGTAATGGCTCCCTCCACCTACGAGCAGTACTTC. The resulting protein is CAWSVMAPSTYEQYF.